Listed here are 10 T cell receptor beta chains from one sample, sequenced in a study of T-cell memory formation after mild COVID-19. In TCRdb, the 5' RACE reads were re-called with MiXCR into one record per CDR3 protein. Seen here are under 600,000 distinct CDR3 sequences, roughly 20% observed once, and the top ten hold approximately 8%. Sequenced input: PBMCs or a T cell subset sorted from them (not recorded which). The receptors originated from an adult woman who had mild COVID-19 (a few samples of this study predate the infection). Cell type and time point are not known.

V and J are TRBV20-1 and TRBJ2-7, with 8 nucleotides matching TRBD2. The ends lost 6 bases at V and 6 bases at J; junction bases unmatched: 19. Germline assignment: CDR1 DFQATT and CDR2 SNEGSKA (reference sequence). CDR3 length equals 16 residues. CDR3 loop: CSAIDRRGGRPVEQYF. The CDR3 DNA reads TGCAGTGCCATAGACCGTCGGGGGGGCCGCCCCGTCGAGCAGTACTTC.

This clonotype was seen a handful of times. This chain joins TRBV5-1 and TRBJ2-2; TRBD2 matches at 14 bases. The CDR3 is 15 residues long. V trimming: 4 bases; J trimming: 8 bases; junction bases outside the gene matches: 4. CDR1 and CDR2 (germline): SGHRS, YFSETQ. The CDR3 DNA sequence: TGCGCCAGCAGCCCGGGACTAGCGGGGGCTGGGGAGCTGTTTTTT. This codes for CASSPGLAGAGELFF.

The CDR3 nucleotides read TGTGCCAGCAGAGTGAACAATGAGCAGTTCTTC. As protein: CASRVNNEQFF. The J gene is TRBJ2-1, the V gene TRBV5-4; the D is unclear. The V end lost 5 bases, the J end lost 5 bases, and 5 bases lay between the germline ends. CDR3 length equals 11 residues. From germline, CDR1 is SGHNT and CDR2 YYREEE (reference sequence).

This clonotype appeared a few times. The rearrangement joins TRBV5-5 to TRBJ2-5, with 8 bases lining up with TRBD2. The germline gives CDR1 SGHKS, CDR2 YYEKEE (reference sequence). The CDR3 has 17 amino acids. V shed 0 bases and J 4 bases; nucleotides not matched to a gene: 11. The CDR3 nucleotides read TGTGCCAGCAGCTTGGTTCGGGGGGGCGGGGTCGGAGAGACCCAGTACTTC. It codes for CASSLVRGGGVGETQYF.

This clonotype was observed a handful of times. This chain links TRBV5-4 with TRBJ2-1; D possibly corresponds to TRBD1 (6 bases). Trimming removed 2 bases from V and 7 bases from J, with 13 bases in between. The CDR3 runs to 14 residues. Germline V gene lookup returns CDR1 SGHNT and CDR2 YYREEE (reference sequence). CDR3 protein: CASSFLQGENEQFF. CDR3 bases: TGTGCCAGCAGCTTCCTACAGGGTGAGAATGAGCAGTTCTTC.

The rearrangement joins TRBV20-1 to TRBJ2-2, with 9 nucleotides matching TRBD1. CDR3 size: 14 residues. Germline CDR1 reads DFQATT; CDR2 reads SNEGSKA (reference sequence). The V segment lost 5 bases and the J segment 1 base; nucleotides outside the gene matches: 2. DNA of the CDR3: TGCAGTGCTTTGGGACAGGGGAACACCGGGGAGCTGTTTTTT. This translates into CSALGQGNTGELFF.

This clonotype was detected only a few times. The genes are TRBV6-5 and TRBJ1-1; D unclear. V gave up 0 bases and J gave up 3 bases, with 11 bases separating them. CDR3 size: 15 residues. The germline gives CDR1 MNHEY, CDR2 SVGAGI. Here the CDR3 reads CASSYSNLWDTEAFF. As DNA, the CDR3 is TGTGCCAGCAGTTACTCGAACTTGTGGGACACTGAAGCTTTCTTT.

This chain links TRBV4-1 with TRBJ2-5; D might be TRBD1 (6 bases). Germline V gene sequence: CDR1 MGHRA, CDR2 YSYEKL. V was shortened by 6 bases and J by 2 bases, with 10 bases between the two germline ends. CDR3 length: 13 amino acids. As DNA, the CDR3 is TGCGCCAGCAGGTTTACAGGGCAAGAGACCCAGTACTTC. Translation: CASRFTGQETQYF.

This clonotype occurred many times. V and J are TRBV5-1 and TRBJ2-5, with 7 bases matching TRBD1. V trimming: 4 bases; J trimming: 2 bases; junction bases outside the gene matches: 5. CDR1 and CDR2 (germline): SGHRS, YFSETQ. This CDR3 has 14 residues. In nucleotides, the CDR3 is TGCGCCAGCAGCCAAGGGACAGCTCAAGAGACCCAGTACTTC. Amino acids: CASSQGTAQETQYF.

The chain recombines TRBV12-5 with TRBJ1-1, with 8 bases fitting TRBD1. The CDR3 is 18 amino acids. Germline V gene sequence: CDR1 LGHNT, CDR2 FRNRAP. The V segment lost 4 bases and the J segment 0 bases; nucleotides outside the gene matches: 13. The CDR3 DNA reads TGTGCTAGTGGTTGGGGGTTTGGGACAGGTAATTTGAACACTGAAGCTTTCTTT. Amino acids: CASGWGFGTGNLNTEAFF.